Each of the 32 T cell receptor beta chains below was sequenced from the same sample in a study of cytotoxic CD8 clonotypes in ibrutinib-treated CLL. Here immunoSEQ multiplex PCR was the method, and the copy in TCRdb shows in-frame clones only, minus some. The table records about 140,000 clones, approximately 80% of them present only once. Sequenced here: PBMCs, sampled after 12 months of ibrutinib treatment. Receptors originate from a human donor with chronic lymphocytic leukemia.

CDR3 protein: CASSELGQGPGQFF. The CDR3 DNA follows: TGTGCCAGCAGTGAGTTGGGACAGGGGCCTGGGCAGTTCTTC. The chain carries TRBV6-4 and TRBJ2-1, with 10 nucleotides matching TRBD1. CDR1 and CDR2 (germline): MRHNA, SNTAGT. Trimming at V came to 3 bases and at J to 12 bases, leaving 8 bases not matched to a gene. There are 14 residues in the CDR3.

This chain joins TRBV5-6 and TRBJ2-6; D unclear. The CDR3 loop spans 15 amino acids. The germline gives CDR1 SGHDT, CDR2 YYEEEE. V was pared by 0 bases and J by 1 base, with 5 bases between. The CDR3 loop is CASSLGNSGANVLTF. The CDR3, as DNA: TGTGCCAGCAGCTTGGGTAATTCTGGGGCCAACGTCCTGACTTTC.

The genes are TRBV6-5 and TRBJ1-1; 10 bases fit TRBD1. The CDR3 consists of 14 residues. V lost 0 bases to trimming and J lost 6 bases; unmatched junction nucleotides: 1. CDR1 is MNHEY and CDR2 is SVGAGI in the germline V gene. CDR3 protein: CASSYSDRGPEAFF. The CDR3 DNA follows: TGTGCCAGCAGTTACTCCGACAGGGGGCCTGAAGCTTTCTTT.

The genes are TRBV4-2 and TRBJ1-1; 9 bases agree with TRBD1. The CDR3 sequence is 14 residues long. The germline CDR1 and CDR2 sequences are LGHNA and YNFKEQ. The ends lost 3 bases at V and 6 bases at J; junction bases unmatched: 5. CDR3 amino acids: CASSHPGTGSEAFF. DNA of the CDR3: TGTGCCAGCAGCCACCCCGGGACAGGGTCTGAAGCTTTCTTT.

V and J are TRBV2 and TRBJ2-2, with no clear D. CDR1 is SNHLY, CDR2 FYNNEI, per germline. This CDR3 has 12 residues. Trimming took 4 bases from V and 3 from J, leaving 3 bases between them. CDR3 bases: TGTGCCAGCAGTGTAGACACCGGGGAGCTGTTTTTT. It encodes CASSVDTGELFF.

The chain uses TRBV4-3 and TRBJ2-1, with D tentatively TRBD2 (6 bases). The CDR3 is 20 amino acids. The germline V gene encodes CDR1 LGHNA and CDR2 YSLEER. V dropped 0 bases and J dropped 0 bases, with 21 bases sitting between them. The CDR3: CASSQDIDPLGGSSYNEQFF. CDR3 nucleotides: TGCGCCAGCAGCCAAGATATCGATCCTCTAGGAGGGAGCTCCTACAATGAGCAGTTCTTC.

The chain uses TRBV2 and TRBJ1-5; D gene unclear. The CDR3 has 14 residues. V gave up 6 bases and J gave up 2 bases, with 11 bases separating them. CDR1 SNHLY and CDR2 FYNNEI come from the germline V gene. The CDR3 spells CASRTIVGNQPQHF. For the CDR3, the DNA is TGTGCCAGCAGGACAATCGTTGGCAATCAGCCCCAGCATTTT.

The chain is built from TRBV6-5 and TRBJ2-4; no definite D call. The CDR3 sequence is 14 residues long. Germline V lookup: CDR1 MNHEY, CDR2 SVGAGI. The ends were cut back, 5 bases at V and 0 bases at J, with 8 bases in the middle. The CDR3 coding sequence is TGTGCCAGCAGTACCCTTATAGCCAAAAACATTCAGTACTTC. Translation gives CASSTLIAKNIQYF.

This clone was recorded a few times. CDR3 DNA sequence: TGTGCCAGCTCACGTCGACAGGGTTCATCCTGGTATGGCTACACCTTC. Translation: CASSRRQGSSWYGYTF. This chain uses TRBV18 with TRBJ1-2, with 7 nucleotides matching TRBD1. Germline V CDR1 and CDR2: KGHSH, LQKENI. V lost 4 bases and J lost 5; bases outside the gene matches: 13. The CDR3 sequence is 16 residues long.

The chain employs TRBV2 and TRBJ2-3; no clear D gene. Germline V lookup: CDR1 SNHLY, CDR2 FYNNEI. This CDR3 spans 15 amino acids. V was trimmed by 4 bases and J by 0 bases, leaving 11 bases between them. The CDR3 DNA reads TGTGCCAGCAGTGCCGTACCCTCTAGCACAGATACGCAGTATTTT. Amino acids: CASSAVPSSTDTQYF.

The CDR3 bases are TGTGCCAGCAGCGTAACTGGCAATAGGAACACTGAAGCTTTCTTT. Its translation is CASSVTGNRNTEAFF. The V gene is TRBV9, the J gene TRBJ1-1; D not resolved. Germline V gene data show CDR1 as SGDLS and CDR2 as YYNGEE. With 1 base removed from V and 1 base from J, the gap between germline ends came to 11 bases. The CDR3 loop spans 15 amino acids.

The rearrangement uses TRBV1 and TRBJ2-4. TRBV1 is classified as a pseudogene. This CDR3 comprises 10 residues. CDR3 nucleotides: TGCACCAGCACTGGGAACATTCAGTACTTC. This sequence encodes CTSTGNIQYF.

The gene calls are TRBV5-1 and TRBJ1-2; possibly TRBD1 for D (5 bases). The V end lost 4 bases, the J end lost 1 base, and 20 bases lay between the germline ends. There are 17 residues in the CDR3. The germline gives CDR1 SGHRS, CDR2 YFSETQ. DNA of the CDR3: TGCGCCAGCAGCCTGGCGGGGGTACAGGACCTTAACTATGGCTACACCTTC. Its translation: CASSLAGVQDLNYGYTF.

This chain links TRBV18 with TRBJ1-1, with D possibly being TRBD1 (6 bases). Germline-derived CDR1 and CDR2 are KGHSH and LQKENI. The CDR3 loop spans 16 amino acids. V was trimmed by 0 bases and J by 4 bases, leaving 15 bases between them. The CDR3 DNA sequence: TGTGCCAGCTCACCACCTACTTCCGGGGGCTTCACTGAAGCTTTCTTT. This encodes CASSPPTSGGFTEAFF.

The chain recombines TRBV18 with TRBJ1-2, with D unresolved. Trimming left V 3 bases short and J 7 bases short, with 15 bases between. The CDR3 spans 14 residues. Per the germline V gene, CDR1 is KGHSH and CDR2 is LQKENI. The CDR3 DNA sequence: TGTGCCAGCTCACCCATAACACGAGTCGGTGGCTACACCTTC. It translates to CASSPITRVGGYTF.

This clone was detected a few times. The chain employs TRBV4-3 and TRBJ1-1; no firm D call. Trimming stripped 3 bases from V and 0 bases from J, with 8 bases between. Germline V lookup: CDR1 LGHNA, CDR2 YSLEER. This CDR3 spans 14 amino acids. Written as DNA, the CDR3 is TGCGCCAGCAGCCATCAGGCCTTGAACACTGAAGCTTTCTTT. This encodes CASSHQALNTEAFF.

The gene calls are TRBV27 and TRBJ1-1; possibly TRBD1 for D (6 bases). The germline CDR1 and CDR2 sequences are MNHEY and SMNVEV (reference sequence). V dropped 7 bases and J dropped 1 base, with 16 bases sitting between them. The CDR3 is 15 amino acids. CDR3 sequence: CASNLGEGGNTEAFF. CDR3 sequence (DNA): TGTGCCAGCAACCTCGGAGAGGGGGGGAACACTGAAGCTTTCTTT.

V gene TRBV19 combines with J gene TRBJ2-3, with no clear D. This CDR3 spans 15 amino acids. Looked up from germline, CDR1 is LNHDA and CDR2 is SQIVND (reference sequence). V was shortened by 0 bases and J by 3 bases, with 10 bases between the two germline ends. CDR3 in DNA: TGTGCCAGTAGTATAGACTACCGAAGGACAGATACGCAGTATTTT. Encoded protein: CASSIDYRRTDTQYF.

V is TRBV7-2 and J is TRBJ1-3; TRBD1 is a possible D gene (5 bases). Germline CDR1 and CDR2: SGHTA and FQGNSA. Trimming took 1 base from V and 5 from J, leaving 15 bases between them. CDR3 length: 16 amino acids. CDR3 residues: CASSLGGGHSRNTIYF. DNA for the CDR3: TGTGCCAGCAGCTTAGGCGGTGGACACTCGCGAAACACCATATATTTT.

The sample holds one count of this clone. V is TRBV4-1 and J is TRBJ2-7, with TRBD1 as a possible D gene (6 bases). Germline V gene sequence: CDR1 MGHRA, CDR2 YSYEKL. Trimming removed 0 bases from V and 2 bases from J, with 8 bases in between. The CDR3 length is 14 residues. The CDR3 loop reads CASSQEPGAYEQYF. CDR3 in DNA: TGCGCCAGCAGCCAAGAACCAGGGGCCTACGAGCAGTACTTC.

The CDR3 DNA follows: TGTGCCAGCACCCAGGCGGCCCTTAATGAAAAACTGTTTTTT. Amino acid sequence: CASTQAALNEKLFF. The V call is TRBV7-9, the J call TRBJ1-4; D is ambiguous. Germline CDR1 and CDR2: SEHNR and FQNEAQ (reference sequence). Trimming took off 7 bases at V and 4 bases at J, with 13 bases between the two ends. CDR3 length: 14 amino acids.

As to this clone: One junction end does not reproduce the germline sequence, and a read error may be involved. The gene calls are TRBV2 and TRBJ2-3, with 9 bases identical to TRBD2. CDR1 SNHLY and CDR2 FYNNEI come from the germline V gene. The length of the CDR3 is 12 residues. CDR3 loop: CASRGLGTSSDF. The CDR3 DNA reads as TGTGCCAGCAGAGGGTTGGGGACTAGCTCGGATTTT. Based on the CDR3 plus reference TRBV2 and TRBJ2-3, the full variable domain is EPEVTQTPSHQVTQMGQEVILRCVPISNHLYFYWYRQILGQKVEFLVSFYNNEISEKSEIFDDQFSVERPDGSNFTLKIRSTKLEDSAMYFCASRGLGTSSDFGPGTRLTVL.

The chain employs TRBV6-1 and TRBJ1-2, with unresolved D. The CDR3 extends over 13 amino acids. V was shortened by 2 bases and J by 7 bases, with 11 bases between the two germline ends. CDR1 is MNHNS, CDR2 SASEGT, per germline. The CDR3 spells CASSEPSVVGYTF. The CDR3 DNA sequence: TGTGCCAGCAGTGAACCCTCTGTGGTTGGCTACACCTTC.

The chain recombines TRBV11-3 with TRBJ2-7, with a possible D match to TRBD2 (6 bases). Germline assignment: CDR1 SGHNT and CDR2 YENEEA. The CDR3 has 14 amino acids. V lost 1 base and J 7 bases, leaving 14 bases between the germline ends. The CDR3 coding sequence is TGTGCCAGCAGCTTAGGACTAGGGGTGTGGGAGCAGTACTTC. Residues: CASSLGLGVWEQYF.

The chain uses TRBV7-9 and TRBJ2-7; possible D gene TRBD2, 5 bases. The CDR3 totals 14 residues. Germline lookup yields CDR1 SEHNR and CDR2 FQNEAQ (reference sequence). The V gene lost 3 bases and the J gene lost 1 base, with 10 bases spanning the gap. DNA of the CDR3: TGTGCCAGCAGCTTCATGCCGGGGTCCTACGAGCAGTACTTC. It translates to CASSFMPGSYEQYF.

The chain combines TRBV7-9 with TRBJ2-1, with D possibly matching TRBD2 (6 bases). Germline V gene lookup returns CDR1 SEHNR and CDR2 FQNEAQ (reference sequence). V was trimmed by 4 bases and J by 0 bases, leaving 16 bases between them. The CDR3 spans 17 residues. Written as DNA, the CDR3 is TGTGCCAGCAGCTCCCTACTAGCCGGGAGCTCCTACAATGAGCAGTTCTTC. Protein product: CASSSLLAGSSYNEQFF.

The rearrangement uses TRBV5-6 and TRBJ2-4, with 7 bases lining up with TRBD1. In germline, CDR1 is SGHDT, CDR2 YYEEEE. Losses at the gene ends were 4 bases for V and 6 bases for J; bases not matched to a gene: 7. The CDR3 is 14 residues long. CDR3 DNA sequence: TGTGCCAGCAGCCCAACCGGGACAGTAAACATTCAGTACTTC. It specifies CASSPTGTVNIQYF.

This clone showed up just once. One end of the junction varies from germline; a read error may be responsible. This rearrangement joins TRBV10-3 to TRBJ1-5; D perhaps matches TRBD1 (5 bases). In germline, CDR1 is ENHRY, CDR2 SYGVKD. The CDR3 totals 17 residues. CDR3 sequence: CASSVGTGEYSNQPQHF. The DNA of the CDR3 is TGTGCCAGCAGTGTAGGGACGGGGGAGTATAGCAATCAGCCCCAGCATTTT.

The chain combines TRBV6-5 with TRBJ2-7, with D possibly matching TRBD2 (5 bases). The germline V and J ends were trimmed by 3 bases and 2 bases, with 11 bases remaining between them. Germline-derived CDR1 and CDR2 are MNHEY and SVGAGI. The CDR3 sequence is 14 residues long. The CDR3 region has the DNA TGTGCCAGCAGTTATACCGGGGATACCTACGAGCAGTACTTC. This translates into CASSYTGDTYEQYF.

CDR3: CSASVVEQYF. Written as DNA, the CDR3 is TGCAGTGCTAGTGTAGTCGAGCAGTACTTC. The chain employs TRBV20-1 and TRBJ2-7; no clear D gene. From germline, CDR1 is DFQATT and CDR2 SNEGSKA (reference sequence). Between the trimmed V and J ends, which lost 3 bases and 6 bases, there was a span of 6 bases. CDR3 length equals 10 residues.

The V and J genes are TRBV5-1 and TRBJ2-7; 10 nucleotides match TRBD1. After removal of 4 bases from V and 5 bases from J, the junction contained 9 bases not matched to a gene. From germline, CDR1 is SGHRS and CDR2 YFSETQ. This CDR3 comprises 15 residues. CDR3: CASSVGGTGANEQYF. In nucleotides, the CDR3 is TGCGCCAGCAGCGTAGGTGGGACAGGGGCCAACGAGCAGTACTTC. The entire variable domain, with the rest obtained from reference TRBV5-1 and TRBJ2-7, is as follows: KAGVTQTPRYLIKTRGQQVTLSCSPISGHRSVSWYQQTPGQGLQFLFEYFSETQRNKGNFPGRFSGRQFSNSRSEMNVSTLELGDSALYLCASSVGGTGANEQYFGPGTRLTVT.

The J gene is TRBJ2-7, the V gene TRBV19; D is undetermined. CDR3 length: 11 residues. V lost 9 bases and J lost 5, with 11 bases in between. Germline CDR1 LNHDA, CDR2 SQIVND (reference sequence). The CDR3 sequence is CASKRANEQYF. Written as DNA, the CDR3 is TGTGCCAGCAAACGGGCAAACGAGCAGTACTTC.